These T cell receptor beta chains were read from a single sample in a study of blood T cell repertoires in COVID-19. Profiling relied on immunoSEQ multiplex PCR, and the TCRdb table lists in-frame clones only, not all of them. The table shows 100,000 to 150,000 clones, with about 86% occurring only once. Input material: PBMCs or T cells enriched from blood (not recorded which). These receptors came from a middle-aged man with acute COVID-19. Both conserved end residues are part of each CDR3. The D gene is left open where the match is weak. Clone size appears in some rows only: once, few, many, or a class for an expanded clone.

>-|TRBV5-1|-|TRBJ1-3
TGCGCCAGCAGCTACACTGGAAACACCATATATTTT
CASSYTGNTIYF
>TRBD1|TRBV18|-|TRBJ1-2
TGTGCCAGCTCACTACAGGACAGGGTAGTATGGGGCTACACCTTC
CASSLQDRVVWGYTF
>-|TRBV6-2/TRBV6-3|-|TRBJ1-6
TGTGCCAGCAGTTACGGGGGGTCGGGCTCCTATAATTCACCCCTCCACTTT
CASSYGGSGSYNSPLHF
>-|TRBV5-1|-|TRBJ2-5
TGCGCCAGCAGCCCCGGACTTCAGGAGACCCAGTACTTC
CASSPGLQETQYF
>TRBD1|TRBV7-9|-|TRBJ1-2
TGTGCCAGCAGCTTACTATCCTTGGGACAGACCTACTATGGCTACACCTTC
CASSLLSLGQTYYGYTF
>-|TRBV3-1/TRBV3-2|few|TRBJ2-5
TGTGCCAGCAGCCATGGAGCAATTCAAGAGACCCAGTACTTC
CASSHGAIQETQYF
>TRBD1|TRBV20-1|-|TRBJ1-2
TGCAGTGCTAGTGCCCCGGGACAGGCGATCTATGGCTACACCTTC
CSASAPGQAIYGYTF
>-|TRBV28|once|TRBJ2-6
TGTGCCAGCAGTTTAGATGGGGCGGGGAACCCTGGGGCCAACGTCCTGACTTTC
CASSLDGAGNPGANVLTF
>TRBD2|TRBV9|-|TRBJ2-1
TGTGCCAGCAGCGTAAGCGGGGGAGACGGAGCCTACAATGAGCAGTTCTTC
CASSVSGGDGAYNEQFF
>-|TRBV6-5|-|TRBJ1-6
TGTGCCAGCACCCTAACAGGGCCCAATTCACCCCTCCACTTT
CASTLTGPNSPLHF
>-|TRBV27|-|TRBJ2-6
TGTGCCAGCAGCCCCCTGTACTCTGGGGCCAACGTCCTGACTTTC
CASSPLYSGANVLTF
>TRBD1|TRBV5-1|-|TRBJ1-3
TGCGCCAGCAGCTTGGTGTTTTGGGGGACAGGGGAGAGTAGTGGAAACACCATATATTTT
CASSLVFWGTGESSGNTIYF
>-|TRBV12-3/TRBV12-4|once|TRBJ2-1
TGTGCCAGCAGTTTGAGCTACAATGAGCAGTTCTTC
CASSLSYNEQFF
>-|TRBV18|-|TRBJ1-1
TGTGCCAGCTCCCGAACTACTCAGGGTAACACTGAAGCTTTCTTT
CASSRTTQGNTEAFF
>-|TRBV5-5|-|TRBJ2-2
TGTGCCAGCTTCAGGGTAGCGGAATCCGGGGAGCTGTTTTTT
CASFRVAESGELFF
>TRBD1|TRBV18|-|TRBJ2-5
TGTGCCAGCTCGCCACAGGGGTCCCAAGAGACCCAGTACTTC
CASSPQGSQETQYF
>-|TRBV28|-|TRBJ2-3
TGTGCCAGCAGTTCCCTCGGGGTTCCGCAGTATTTT
CASSSLGVPQYF
>-|TRBV3-1/TRBV3-2|once|TRBJ2-3
TGTGCCAGCAGCCAAGTGGCGGGACCCACAGATACGCAGTATTTT
CASSQVAGPTDTQYF
>-|TRBV15|-|TRBJ2-5
TGTGCCACCAGCAGACCCTTTCGAGAGACCCAGTACTTC
CATSRPFRETQYF
>-|TRBV12-2|few|TRBJ2-7
TGTGCAAGTCGCTTAGCCTCCAAAGGACGGGAGGTTATGTTC
CASRLASKGREVMF
>-|TRBV10-3|-|TRBJ2-5
TGTGCCATCTCCCGAGGGCAGGGAGGTTCAAGAGAGACCCAGTACTTC
CAISRGQGGSRETQYF
>TRBD1|TRBV12-3/TRBV12-4|-|TRBJ1-4
TGTGCCAGCAGTTTCGGACAGGGCGAAAAACTGTTTTTT
CASSFGQGEKLFF
>-|TRBV18|once|TRBJ2-5
TGTGCCACCCTCGGGACACACCAAGAGACCCAGTACTTC
CATLGTHQETQYF
>TRBD2|TRBV5-6|few|TRBJ2-7
TGTGCCAGCACCAGGGAGGGCTACGAGCAGTACTTC
CASTREGYEQYF
>-|TRBV9|once|TRBJ1-6
TGTGCCAGCAGCAGACTAGGGGAGGATTCACCCCTCCACTTT
CASSRLGEDSPLHF
>-|TRBV19|-|TRBJ2-3
TGTGCCAGTAACCAAAGAGGAGGGGACACAGATACGCAGTATTTT
CASNQRGGDTDTQYF
>-|TRBV2|-|TRBJ2-7
TGTGCCAGCAGTGAAGCAGAGGACTGGAATACCTACGAGCAGTACTTC
CASSEAEDWNTYEQYF
>-|TRBV6-1|-|TRBJ1-2
TGTGCCAGCAGTGAGGGAGGGGTGAACTATGGCTACACCTTC
CASSEGGVNYGYTF
>-|TRBV24-1|-|TRBJ2-3
TGTGCCACCAGTAGAGGGGGGGGGCCCACAGATACGCAGTATTTT
CATSRGGGPTDTQYF
>TRBD1|TRBV2|-|TRBJ1-5
TGTGCCAGCAGTGTGGACAGGGGAGGGATTCAGCCCCAGCATTTT
CASSVDRGGIQPQHF
>-|TRBV25-1|-|TRBJ1-1
TGTGCCAGCAGTGAAGGTCGGGGGGAAGCTTTCTTT
CASSEGRGEAFF
>TRBD1|TRBV27|-|TRBJ2-5
TGTGCCAGCAGTCCCGGGACAGGGATATGGACCCAGTACTTC
CASSPGTGIWTQYF
>TRBD1|TRBV7-2|-|TRBJ1-1
TGTGCCAGCAGCCCCCAGACAGGGTTGGCCCGGGGGGCTTTCTTT
CASSPQTGLARGAFF
>-|TRBV19|-|TRBJ2-3
TGTGCCAGTAGGCCCCGGGAGAGCACAGATACGCAGTATTTT
CASRPRESTDTQYF
>TRBD1|TRBV7-2|-|TRBJ2-1
TGTGCCAGCAGTCGGGACAGGGGCAATGAGCAGTTCTTC
CASSRDRGNEQFF
>TRBD1|TRBV19|-|TRBJ1-3
TGTGCCAGTAGCCCAATTCAGGGGGCTGGAAACACCATATATTTT
CASSPIQGAGNTIYF
>TRBD1|TRBV5-1|-|TRBJ1-2
TGCGCCAGCAGCTGGGGACAGGGGCTCAACTATGGCTACACCTTC
CASSWGQGLNYGYTF
>TRBD1|TRBV18|-|TRBJ1-1
TGTGCCAGCTCACCCTTTGGGACGGGACAGGGAAAGGACACTGAAGCTTTCTTT
CASSPFGTGQGKDTEAFF
>TRBD1|TRBV10-3|-|TRBJ1-1
TGTGCCATCAGTGAGTCTGGGACAGGGAACACTGAAGCTTTCTTT
CAISESGTGNTEAFF